This TCR beta chain originates from a study of radiotherapy plus CTLA-4 blockade in lung cancer. Study as a whole: Among all patients, roughly 17% showed objective responses, while about 34% had disease control. Study-wide results and limits: Expansion of tumor-derived TCR clones was observed in blood after radiotherapy plus ipilimumab.

This table comes from immunoSEQ multiplex PCR, and its TCRdb copy is limited to in-frame clones, with some not included. The table lists over 100,000 clones, 81% of them singletons. The CDR3 contains 17 residues. The germline V gene encodes CDR1 SNHLY and CDR2 FYNNEI. The germline V and J ends were trimmed by 2 bases and 3 bases, with 19 bases remaining between them. In the case of this clone: What it binds is not known.

The study gave focal radiation plus ipilimumab CTLA-4 blockade to patients with chemo-refractory metastatic non-small-cell lung cancer. The starting material was peripheral blood, obtained from a patient treated with radiotherapy plus ipilimumab. The clonotype was recovered from a human donor with non-small cell lung cancer that progressed on radiotherapy plus ipilimumab. Some clones in this sample may be carry-over from other donors' samples. The genes are TRBV2 and TRBJ2-5; a possible D gene is TRBD2 (5 bases). The CDR3 DNA follows: TGTGCCAGCAGTGAAAACTTCGGCAGATTGGAGGAAGAGACCCAGTACTTC. It yields the protein CASSENFGRLEEETQYF.